This entry describes one T cell receptor beta chain. Its target is not known. An end of the junction differs from the germline gene, which may be a read error. The Oncomine TCR Beta short-read assay sequenced DNA from cultured CD4+ T cells. TCRdb redid the calling of the PCR reads with MiXCR, one entry per CDR3 protein. This sample has roughly 16,000 distinct CDR3 sequences; approximately 65% occur once, and the top ten carry around a sixth. CDR3 size: 11 residues. Germline V lookup: CDR1 SEHNR, CDR2 FQNEAQ (reference sequence). This sample is part of a study of vaccination and CD4 T cells after COVID-19. Noted treatment: 10-day PBMC culture with coronavirus spike peptide pools or control peptides (ViraFEST assay).

The sequence was obtained from a human donor who had recovered from COVID-19. J is TRBJ1-2 and V is TRBV7-9; perhaps TRBD1 as D (5 bases). Source material: CD4+ T cells from blood, cultured in vitro. CDR3 loop: CASGFGDGYTF. In DNA form, the CDR3 reads TGTGCCAGCGGCTTTGGGGACGGCTACACCTTC.